The clone carrying this T cell receptor beta chain was seen only a few times. Antigen unknown. Germline and junction disagree at one end, which may indicate a read error. The source of the sample is a study of regulatory T cells in long-lasting Graves disease. Germline CDR1 and CDR2: MNHEY and SMNVEV (reference sequence). This CDR3 is built from 13 residues. Time point specified: newly diagnosed GD, antithyroid drugs for less than 3 months. Extracted PBMC RNA gave rise to the TCR library. Libraries of TCR beta came from iRepertoire HTBI primers plus Arm-PCR of CDR3 regions. TCRdb reprocessed the multiplex PCR reads via MiXCR and lists one record per CDR3 protein. In the table there are 450,000 to 700,000 distinct CDR3 sequences, approximately 13% of which are singletons. Study-wide points: Compared with new cases, persistent Graves' patients showed reduced TCR diversity. More public clonotypes were shared by persistent patients (about 2,700) than by new patients (about 1,000).

The sample also formed part of further work on T cells in Graves' hyperthyroidism and ophthalmopathy. That report notes: An absence of ophthalmopathy progression within 18 months meant stable Graves' hyperthyroidism.

This sequence was found in a man aged 25 to 40 with Graves disease. The sample in question was peripheral blood mononuclear cells (PBMCs), obtained at new diagnosis, from a patient treated with antithyroid drugs. The chain is built from TRBV27 and TRBJ2-7; D call uncertain. The CDR3 here is CASSLRGSHEQYF. The CDR3 DNA sequence: TGTGCCAGCAGTTTACGAGGCTCCCACGAGCAGTACTTC.